These 5 T cell receptor beta chains were sequenced from one sample in a study of T-cell memory formation after mild COVID-19. TCRdb re-called the 5' RACE reads through MiXCR, storing one row per CDR3 protein. The data contain approximately 46,000 distinct CDR3 sequences, about 6.8% of them singletons. The sequenced sample consisted of PBMCs or a T cell subset sorted from them (not recorded which). These receptors were taken from an adult who had mild COVID-19 (a few samples of this study predate the infection). Cell type and time point are not known.

This clonotype was counted between two and nine times. The chain has TRBV19 and TRBJ1-5; no firm D call. V lost 4 bases, J lost 6 bases, and 10 bases lay in between. There are 13 residues in the CDR3. Germline assignment: CDR1 LNHDA and CDR2 SQIVND (reference sequence). The CDR3 DNA is TGTGCCAGTAGTACCCGGCGGGGTCAGCCCCAGCATTTT. It translates to CASSTRRGQPQHF.

This clonotype was seen ten or more times. The J gene is TRBJ1-5, the V gene TRBV5-1; D remains unclear. Germline V gives CDR1 SGHRS, CDR2 YFSETQ. Trimming took 4 bases from V and 0 from J, leaving 11 bases between them. This CDR3 contains 15 residues. CDR3 in DNA: TGCGCCAGCAGCCCCGACGCTTATAGCAATCAGCCCCAGCATTTT. Its protein product is CASSPDAYSNQPQHF.

Ten or more counts support this clonotype. The chain joins TRBV29-1 to TRBJ2-5, with 7 bases identical to TRBD2. Germline V lookup: CDR1 SQVTM, CDR2 ANQGSEA. The trim removed 3 bases at V and 5 bases at J, leaving 6 bases unmatched. This CDR3 region has 13 residues. CDR3 sequence (DNA): TGCAGCGTTGAGACTAGCTTTGGGGAGACCCAGTACTTC. Protein product: CSVETSFGETQYF.

This clonotype was counted many times. The chain couples TRBV15 to TRBJ1-5; weak D call: TRBD1 (6 bases). This CDR3 has 16 residues. The germline V gene encodes CDR1 LNHNV and CDR2 YYDKDF (reference sequence). Between the trimmed V and J ends, which lost 2 bases and 3 bases, there was a span of 14 bases. The CDR3 spells CATSRRRDIVNQPQHF. CDR3 in DNA: TGTGCCACCAGCAGACGCCGGGACATTGTCAATCAGCCCCAGCATTTT.

This clonotype appeared a few times. The J gene is TRBJ1-2, the V gene TRBV12-3 or TRBV12-4; a possible D gene is TRBD1 (5 bases). The V end was cut by 3 bases, the J end by 4 bases, with 15 bases between. The CDR3 contains 15 residues. CDR3 region: CASSLGGKFSYGYTF. The CDR3, as DNA: TGTGCCAGCAGTTTGGGGGGGAAATTCTCCTATGGCTACACCTTC.